This entry lists 14 T cell receptor beta chains sequenced from one sample in a study of T cell responses to AZD1222 COVID-19 vaccine. Clones were sequenced by immunoSEQ multiplex PCR, and TCRdb holds only the in-frame ones, with some missing. The sample lists approximately 75,000 clones, roughly 91% occurring once. The specimen comprised peripheral blood, sampled 28 days after the second AZD1222 dose. The origin of the receptors is an adult who received the AZD1222 COVID-19 vaccine.

The J gene is TRBJ1-5, the V gene TRBV27; D gene unclear. The CDR3 contains 14 residues. Germline lookup yields CDR1 MNHEY and CDR2 SMNVEV (reference sequence). Trimming shortened V by 2 bases and J by 4 bases, and 9 bases separated the two germline ends. The CDR3 DNA follows: TGTGCCAGCAGTTTAAGTACCGAGAATCAGCCCCAGCATTTT. It is translated as CASSLSTENQPQHF.

This clone was observed a few times. The gene calls are TRBV2 and TRBJ1-2; 7 bases line up with TRBD1. The V gene end was trimmed by 4 bases and the J gene end by 5 bases; junction bases not matched to a gene: 19. The CDR3 extends over 18 amino acids. CDR1 and CDR2 (germline): SNHLY, FYNNEI. CDR3 amino acids: CASSVITGEPIFLYGYTF. CDR3 DNA: TGTGCCAGCAGTGTCATTACAGGGGAACCCATATTTCTATATGGCTACACCTTC.

The rearrangement links TRBV9 to TRBJ1-1; the match to TRBD1 covers 8 bases. V lost 4 bases and J lost 3; bases outside the gene matches: 11. The CDR3 extends over 16 amino acids. The germline V gene encodes CDR1 SGDLS and CDR2 YYNGEE. The CDR3 spells CASSPRTGIFYTEAFF. The CDR3 bases are TGTGCCAGCAGCCCGCGGACAGGGATCTTTTACACTGAAGCTTTCTTT.

The genes are TRBV30 and TRBJ1-4; D gene ambiguous. Germline CDR1 reads GTSNPN; CDR2 reads SVGIG (reference sequence). The CDR3 length is 14 residues. Trimming left V 2 bases short and J 10 bases short, with 17 bases between. In DNA, the CDR3 is TGTGCCTGGAGTAGAGGAGGTTCCTCAAGAAAACTGTTTTTT. Protein product: CAWSRGGSSRKLFF.

This clone was seen only a few times. The V gene is TRBV5-6, the J gene TRBJ1-2; TRBD1 matches 7 bases. The V segment lost 4 bases and the J segment 7 bases; nucleotides outside the gene matches: 10. This CDR3 contains 14 residues. Germline V gene sequence: CDR1 SGHDT, CDR2 YYEEEE. The CDR3 protein is CASSLGQGGRGYTF. The CDR3 nucleotides are TGTGCCAGCAGCCTGGGGCAGGGGGGTCGTGGCTACACCTTC.

This clone showed up just once. The J gene is TRBJ1-6, the V gene TRBV30; the D gene is possibly TRBD1 (5 bases). Germline V gene lookup returns CDR1 GTSNPN and CDR2 SVGIG (reference sequence). V dropped 4 bases and J dropped 12 bases, with 10 bases sitting between them. CDR3 size: 11 residues. The CDR3 loop is CAWTSGGPLHF. DNA of the CDR3: TGTGCCTGGACATCGGGGGGACCCCTCCACTTT.

This clone was seen a few times. This CDR3 reads CASSNSYEQYF. In nucleotides, the CDR3 is TGTGCCAGCTCCAACTCCTACGAGCAGTACTTC. The chain has TRBV6-5 and TRBJ2-7; D unresolved. This CDR3 has 11 residues. V lost 8 bases to trimming and J lost 0 bases, with 5 bases between them. The germline CDR1 and CDR2 sequences are MNHEY and SVGAGI.

This clone is a singleton in its sample. Other DNA sequences in the same sample also yield this CDR3. V usage is TRBV29-1 and J usage is TRBJ1-1; D might be TRBD1 (5 bases). Germline values: CDR1 SQVTM, CDR2 ANQGSEA. V was trimmed by 6 bases and J by 3 bases, leaving 11 bases between them. This CDR3 has 12 residues. The CDR3 DNA reads as TGCAGCGTCCTGGCGGGGGACACTGAAGCTTTCTTT. It yields the protein CSVLAGDTEAFF.

The chain combines TRBV21-1 with TRBJ2-1; TRBD2 is taken as the D call from the table, unchecked against the DNA. TRBV21-1 is noted as a pseudogene. The CDR3 has 14 amino acids. The chain's CDR3 is CASSKTSVTSGQFF. The CDR3 DNA reads TGTGCCAGCAGCAAAACCTCGGTGACTAGCGGGCAGTTCTTC.

J is TRBJ1-1 and V is TRBV30; the match to TRBD1 covers 8 bases. CDR1 is GTSNPN and CDR2 is SVGIG in the germline V gene (reference sequence). CDR3 length: 14 amino acids. The ends lost 4 bases at V and 3 bases at J; junction bases unmatched: 7. CDR3 DNA sequence: TGTGCCTGGAACGGGGCAGGGGGCTACACTGAAGCTTTCTTT. This sequence encodes CAWNGAGGYTEAFF. Full variable domain (outside the CDR3, taken from reference TRBV30 and TRBJ1-1): SQTIHQWPATLVQPVGSPLSLECTVEGTSNPNLYWYRQAAGRGLQLLFYSVGIGQISSEVPQNLSASRPQDRQFILSSKKLLLSDSGFYLCAWNGAGGYTEAFFGQGTRLTVV.

This clone was detected only once. This chain joins TRBV10-2 and TRBJ1-1; TRBD1 might be the D (6 bases). CDR3 size: 14 residues. Germline CDR1 reads WSHSY; CDR2 reads SAAADI. Trimming shortened V by 8 bases and J by 2 bases, and 15 bases separated the two germline ends. For the CDR3, the DNA is TGCGCCAGCTTGGACGGACAGTTCAACACTGAAGCTTTCTTT. This sequence encodes CASLDGQFNTEAFF.

Here the CDR3 DNA reads TGTGCCAGCAGCTCAAAGTATGTCAGCACCGGGGAGCTGTTTTTT. This sequence encodes CASSSKYVSTGELFF. This chain uses TRBV7-3 with TRBJ2-2; D unresolved. The CDR3 consists of 15 residues. Germline CDR1 and CDR2: SGHTA and FQGTGA. The V gene lost 4 bases and the J gene lost 4 bases, with 13 bases spanning the gap.

The CDR3 region has the DNA TGTGCCAGCAGCCCACAGTCGGGCGGGAATTCACCCCTCCACTTT. Translation: CASSPQSGGNSPLHF. This chain links TRBV7-3 with TRBJ1-6; the D is unclear. V was clipped by 5 bases and J by 7 bases, with 15 bases between them. The CDR3 runs to 15 residues. Germline CDR1 reads SGHTA; CDR2 reads FQGTGA. Full variable domain (outside the CDR3, taken from reference TRBV7-3 and TRBJ1-6): GAGVSQTPSNKVTEKGKYVELRCDPISGHTALYWYRQSLGQGPEFLIYFQGTGAADDSGLPNDRFFAVRPEGSVSTLKIQRTERGDSAVYLCASSPQSGGNSPLHFGNGTRLTVT.

The rearrangement joins TRBV30 to TRBJ2-7; no definite D call. The CDR3 runs 12 residues. Trimming took off 4 bases at V and 3 bases at J, with 10 bases between the two ends. CDR1 GTSNPN and CDR2 SVGIG come from the germline V gene (reference sequence). The CDR3 protein is CAWTKGRYEQYF. The CDR3, as DNA: TGTGCCTGGACCAAGGGTCGCTACGAGCAGTACTTC.